Below, 29 T cell receptor beta chains from the same sample are listed, as sequenced in a study of beta chain bispecific antibodies for T cell cancers. Study results and caveats: Normal T cells contributed less of the targeted TRBV signal than the leukemia cells did.

The antigens these receptors bind are not known. TCRdb used MiXCR to reprocess the 5' RACE reads, holding one entry per CDR3 protein. The table includes about 20,000 distinct CDR3 sequences, about 2.7% detected once. T cells were expanded from blood mononuclear cells for approximately 3 days with anti-CD3 OKT3 or CD3/CD28 beads. The sequenced sample consisted of healthy donor T cells cultured with leukemia cells. The receptors were gathered from a human donor in good health. Some clones in this sample may be carry-over from other donors' samples.

This clonotype was recorded at least ten times. This chain links TRBV12-3 or TRBV12-4 with TRBJ2-2; 11 bases align to TRBD2. V gave up 4 bases and J gave up 2 bases; unmatched junction bases: 3. The CDR3 has 16 residues. The CDR3 bases are TGTGCCAGCAGTTCCGGGACTAGCGGAAACACCGGGGAGCTGTTTTTT. This sequence encodes CASSSGTSGNTGELFF.

This clonotype was recorded at least ten times. V is TRBV18 and J is TRBJ2-1, with TRBD2 matching 8 bases. The CDR3 is 16 amino acids. The V gene's germline CDR1 is KGHSH and CDR2 LQKENI. The J segment lost 9 bases and the V segment lost 0 bases, leaving 10 bases of the junction unmatched. The CDR3 DNA follows: TGTGCCAGCTCACCACCGTTTGTCGGGGGGGCGGGTGAGCAGTTCTTC. Encoded protein: CASSPPFVGGAGEQFF.

This clonotype was seen a few times. The V gene is TRBV11-2, the J gene TRBJ2-3, with D unresolved. Germline V CDR1 and CDR2: SGHAT, FQNNGV. The V end was cut by 5 bases, the J end by 4 bases, with 13 bases between. The CDR3 contains 14 residues. The CDR3: CASSRMILPDTQYF. The DNA for the CDR3 is TGTGCCAGCAGCCGTATGATCCTGCCAGATACGCAGTATTTT.

This clonotype was detected ten times or more. This chain connects TRBV25-1 to TRBJ1-1, with D possibly being TRBD1 (5 bases). Trimming cost V 7 bases and J 5 bases, with 14 bases left between them. CDR3 length: 13 residues. Looked up from germline, CDR1 is MGHDK and CDR2 is SYGVNS. Written as DNA, the CDR3 is TGTGCCAGCACGGGGACTATCGGAACTGAAGCTTTCTTT. Protein: CASTGTIGTEAFF.

This clonotype occurred many times. The V gene is TRBV10-3, the J gene TRBJ2-3; possibly TRBD2 for D (5 bases). The CDR3 has 16 residues. CDR1 and CDR2 from the germline V gene are ENHRY and SYGVKD. Trimming shortened V by 7 bases and J by 4 bases, and 21 bases separated the two germline ends. In nucleotides, the CDR3 is TGTGCCATCACCTCCGGTACTGAGGGTGTATCAGATACGCAGTATTTT. This encodes CAITSGTEGVSDTQYF.

The chain couples TRBV2 to TRBJ2-7; D remains ambiguous. There are 13 residues in the CDR3. Germline V gene sequence: CDR1 SNHLY, CDR2 FYNNEI. V was clipped by 2 bases and J by 4 bases, with 9 bases between them. The CDR3 protein is CASSESPPYEQYF. CDR3 nucleotides: TGTGCCAGCAGTGAATCCCCCCCATACGAGCAGTACTTC.

The sample holds many counts of this clonotype. V gene TRBV10-1 combines with J gene TRBJ2-2; TRBD1 matches at 9 bases. CDR1 is WNHNN, CDR2 SYGVQD, per germline (reference sequence). CDR3 length equals 15 residues. Losses at the gene ends were 7 bases for V and 3 bases for J; bases not matched to a gene: 6. The CDR3 DNA follows: TGCGCCAGCACACGACAGGGGGAGGACACCGGGGAGCTGTTTTTT. Its translation: CASTRQGEDTGELFF.

This clonotype showed up many times. The genes are TRBV7-9 and TRBJ2-2; D gene ambiguous. The germline V gene has CDR1 SEHNR and CDR2 FQNEAQ (reference sequence). V lost 3 bases, J lost 4 bases, and 3 bases lay in between. The CDR3 is 12 residues long. CDR3 nucleotide sequence: TGTGCCAGCAGCTTTCGCACCGGGGAGCTGTTTTTT. It yields the protein CASSFRTGELFF. The full variable domain, completed using reference TRBV7-9 and TRBJ2-2, is DTGVSQNPRHKITKRGQNVTFRCDPISEHNRLYWYRQTLGQGPEFLTYFQNEAQLEKSRLLSDRFSAERPKGSFSTLEIQRTEQGDSAMYLCASSFRTGELFFGEGSRLTVL.

This clonotype turned up a few times. The gene calls are TRBV4-1 and TRBJ2-5; 8 bases map to TRBD1. The CDR3 is 14 amino acids. Trimming removed 4 bases from V and 0 bases from J; junction bases left unmatched: 1. Per germline, CDR1 MGHRA and CDR2 YSYEKL. The CDR3 nucleotides are TGCGCCAGCAGCCCGGGACAGGACCAAGAGACCCAGTACTTC. Protein sequence: CASSPGQDQETQYF.

This clonotype was observed a few times. The chain employs TRBV5-1 and TRBJ1-1; possible D gene TRBD1, 6 bases. This CDR3 is 16 amino acids long. Germline CDR1 and CDR2: SGHRS and YFSETQ. Trimming pared 0 bases from V and 0 bases from J, leaving 12 bases between. As DNA, the CDR3 is TGCGCCAGCAGCTTGGTGTCAGGACAGCTGAACACTGAAGCTTTCTTT. Protein sequence: CASSLVSGQLNTEAFF.

In this sample, this clonotype turned up many times. The chain is built from TRBV6-5 and TRBJ2-1, with TRBD2 identical over 7 bases. The CDR3 covers 15 residues. The V gene's germline CDR1 is MNHEY and CDR2 SVGAGI. Trimming cost V 4 bases and J 6 bases; bases outside gene matches: 9. The CDR3, as DNA: TGTGCCAGCAGTTCCTCCGCGGGGGTATCCAATGAGCAGTTCTTC. It yields the protein CASSSSAGVSNEQFF.

This clonotype is medium-sized within its sample. The rearrangement joins TRBV27 to TRBJ2-6, with no clear D. The V and J ends lost 0 bases and 4 bases respectively, with 1 base between them. The CDR3 contains 13 residues. Germline V gene data show CDR1 as MNHEY and CDR2 as SMNVEV (reference sequence). Here the CDR3 reads CASSLSGANVLTF. The DNA for the CDR3 is TGTGCCAGCAGTTTATCCGGGGCCAACGTCCTGACTTTC.

The table lists this clonotype with many counts. The V and J genes are TRBV19 and TRBJ1-6, with D unclear. The V end was cut by 8 bases, the J end by 4 bases, with 6 bases between. Germline-derived CDR1 and CDR2 are LNHDA and SQIVND (reference sequence). This CDR3 region has 12 residues. The DNA of the CDR3 is TGTGCCAGTGCAGCGTATAATTCACCCCTCCACTTT. It is translated as CASAAYNSPLHF.

This clonotype was counted at least ten times. V usage is TRBV15 and J usage is TRBJ2-1; no clear D gene. The V and J ends lost 0 bases and 2 bases respectively, with 5 bases between them. CDR3 length equals 14 residues. The germline gives CDR1 LNHNV, CDR2 YYDKDF (reference sequence). CDR3 in DNA: TGTGCCACCAGCAGAGAAGGGACCTACAATGAGCAGTTCTTC. Translating it yields CATSREGTYNEQFF.

In its sample, this clonotype was seen many times. The chain carries TRBV29-1 and TRBJ1-2; no definite D call. The CDR3 has 15 residues. Germline-derived CDR1 and CDR2 are SQVTM and ANQGSEA. Trimming took 4 bases from V and 3 from J, leaving 18 bases between them. CDR3 sequence reads: CSVVAFAELDYGYTF. CDR3 coding DNA: TGCAGCGTTGTTGCGTTTGCCGAGTTGGACTATGGCTACACCTTC.

This clonotype was seen a few times. The rearrangement uses TRBV30 and TRBJ1-2; D not resolved. Germline assignment: CDR1 GTSNPN and CDR2 SVGIG (reference sequence). This CDR3 is built from 14 residues. Trimming stripped 2 bases from V and 7 bases from J, with 17 bases between. CDR3 coding DNA: TGTGCCTGGAGTCTGGTCCATGGAGAGGGTGGCTACACCTTC. Residues: CAWSLVHGEGGYTF.

This clonotype was counted many times. The gene calls are TRBV5-1 and TRBJ2-4, with 10 bases that match TRBD2. This CDR3 is 16 amino acids long. After removal of 0 bases from V and 5 bases from J, the junction contained 5 bases not matched to a gene. The germline CDR1 and CDR2 sequences are SGHRS and YFSETQ. CDR3 loop: CASSLASGGIENIQYF. The CDR3 DNA follows: TGCGCCAGCAGCTTGGCTAGCGGGGGCATAGAAAACATTCAGTACTTC.

This clonotype was observed many times. The CDR3: CASKQGMYNEQFF. The CDR3 DNA is TGTGCTAGTAAACAGGGGATGTACAATGAGCAGTTCTTC. The chain carries TRBV12-5 and TRBJ2-1; TRBD1 matches at 7 bases. The CDR3 runs to 13 residues. Trimming cost V 8 bases and J 4 bases; bases outside gene matches: 5. The germline V gene encodes CDR1 LGHNT and CDR2 FRNRAP.

This clonotype was counted many times. The V gene is TRBV27, the J gene TRBJ2-7, with TRBD2 as a possible D gene (5 bases). Trimming pared 6 bases from V and 3 bases from J, leaving 18 bases between. The CDR3 loop spans 15 amino acids. The V gene's germline CDR1 is MNHEY and CDR2 SMNVEV (reference sequence). CDR3 in amino acids: CASSNAAGGYYEQYF. The CDR3 DNA follows: TGTGCCAGCAGCAACGCCGCCGGCGGGTACTACGAGCAGTACTTC.

Ten or more counts support this clonotype. The rearrangement joins TRBV20-1 to TRBJ2-5; 8 nucleotides align to TRBD2. The V gene's germline CDR1 is DFQATT and CDR2 SNEGSKA (reference sequence). V gave up 0 bases and J gave up 4 bases; unmatched junction bases: 16. CDR3 size: 18 residues. The CDR3 here is CSARDLGGGSGDLETQYF. DNA for the CDR3: TGCAGTGCTAGAGATTTGGGGGGCGGTAGCGGGGATTTAGAGACCCAGTACTTC.

This clonotype is medium-sized by share. The rearrangement uses TRBV28 and TRBJ1-1, with 7 bases identical to TRBD1. With V trimmed by 4 bases and J by 4 bases, 6 bases remained unmatched. Germline assignment: CDR1 MDHEN and CDR2 SYDVKM. The CDR3 has 14 residues. The CDR3 region is CASSSRTGATEAFF. The CDR3 DNA reads TGTGCCAGCAGTTCGCGCACAGGGGCCACTGAAGCTTTCTTT.

This clonotype was observed many times. This sequence joins TRBV28 and TRBJ2-7; tentative D call: TRBD2 (5 bases). Trimming removed 2 bases at V and 7 bases at J, with 6 bases between. Germline loops: CDR1 MDHEN, CDR2 SYDVKM. The CDR3 contains 11 residues. CDR3 loop: CASSLTGEQYF. The CDR3 bases are TGTGCCAGCAGTTTAACGGGGGAGCAGTACTTC. Combining the CDR3 with reference TRBV28 and TRBJ2-7 gives the whole variable domain DVKVTQSSRYLVKRTGEKVFLECVQDMDHENMFWYRQDPGLGLRLIYFSYDVKMKEKGDIPEGYSVSREKKERFSLILESASTNQTSMYLCASSLTGEQYFGPGTRLTVT.

This clonotype has a count of ten or more. The chain combines TRBV5-5 with TRBJ2-7; 7 bases map to TRBD1. CDR3 length: 13 residues. V lost 4 bases to trimming and J lost 6 bases; unmatched junction nucleotides: 7. CDR1 is SGHKS, CDR2 YYEKEE, per germline (reference sequence). DNA for the CDR3: TGTGCCAGCAGCCTCTGGGACAGCGGCGAGCAGTACTTC. Translated, it gives CASSLWDSGEQYF.

This clonotype was counted many times. The chain joins TRBV20-1 to TRBJ2-1; D possibly matches TRBD1 or TRBD2 (6 bases each). There are 14 residues in the CDR3. Germline CDR1 DFQATT, CDR2 SNEGSKA (reference sequence). The V end was cut by 3 bases, the J end by 4 bases, with 13 bases between. The CDR3, as DNA: TGCAGTGCTAGTGGTGAGGGGGGTTACAATGAGCAGTTCTTC. Its translation: CSASGEGGYNEQFF.

In this sample, this clonotype turned up a few times. V gene TRBV7-9 combines with J gene TRBJ1-1; D might be TRBD1 (6 bases). The CDR3 contains 12 residues. CDR1 and CDR2 (germline): SEHNR, FQNEAQ (reference sequence). The V end was cut by 10 bases, the J end by 7 bases, with 16 bases between. The CDR3 protein is CATKGGALEAFF. CDR3 nucleotide sequence: TGTGCCACCAAGGGGGGAGCACTTGAAGCTTTCTTT.

This chain joins TRBV6-5 and TRBJ1-6, with a tentative D call TRBD1 (6 bases). With 6 bases removed from V and 10 bases from J, the gap between germline ends came to 22 bases. This CDR3 is 16 amino acids long. CDR1 MNHEY and CDR2 SVGAGI come from the germline V gene. CDR3 DNA sequence: TGTGCCAGCAGCCAGTTTGCCAGGGGAACCAGATCACCCCTCCACTTT. Amino acid sequence: CASSQFARGTRSPLHF.

This clonotype was observed at least ten times. Here the CDR3 reads CASSFEGNYGYTF. The DNA of the CDR3 is TGTGCCAGCAGCTTCGAAGGGAACTATGGCTACACCTTC. This chain links TRBV7-9 with TRBJ1-2, with no clear D. In germline, CDR1 is SEHNR, CDR2 FQNEAQ (reference sequence). There are 13 residues in the CDR3. V lost 3 bases, J lost 2 bases, and 7 bases lay in between.

The rearrangement links TRBV5-1 to TRBJ2-7, with 9 bases identical to TRBD1. The germline CDR1 and CDR2 sequences are SGHRS and YFSETQ. The CDR3 consists of 15 residues. V shed 5 bases, J shed 0 bases, and the junction held 6 bases outside the gene matches. CDR3: CASRPGQGFSYEQYF. CDR3 bases: TGCGCCAGCAGACCCGGACAGGGGTTCTCCTACGAGCAGTACTTC.

Ten or more counts support this clonotype. The CDR3 here is CASSYSTDNTEAFF. The CDR3 DNA reads as TGTGCCAGCAGTTACTCGACAGATAACACTGAAGCTTTCTTT. V gene TRBV6-5 combines with J gene TRBJ1-1, with a tentative D call TRBD1 (5 bases). Germline CDR1 and CDR2: MNHEY and SVGAGI. Trimming took 0 bases from V and 2 from J, leaving 7 bases between them. CDR3 length: 14 amino acids.